This TCR beta chain was identified during a study of regulatory T cells in long-lasting Graves disease (dated by TCRdb to the early 2020s). Broadly, across the study: Patients with newly diagnosed Graves' disease had been on antithyroid drugs for under 3 months. Patients with persistent Graves' disease were compared with patients with newly diagnosed Graves' disease using TCR sequencing and RNA sequencing of peripheral blood. The study was registered as a clinical trial and conducted in China. A total of approximately 35 samples underwent TCR sequencing: about 13 from persistent and some 20 from newly diagnosed Graves' disease patients.

Overall results and qualifications from the work: Compared with newly diagnosed patients, patients with persistent Graves' disease had lower TCR Shannon entropy and fewer highly expanded clones, which suggests clonal expansion. As a limitation, the authors acknowledged that the small sample size may reduce accuracy. Only the TCR beta chain was sequenced and analyzed. A larger number of public clonotypes was shared among persistent patients (over 2,500) than among newly diagnosed patients (approximately 1,000). The study examined only peripheral blood because the primary lesion, thyroid tissue, could not be accessed.

The meaning of the sample's time point label: newly diagnosed GD, antithyroid drugs for less than 3 months. RNA was extracted from PBMCs in TRIzol for both TCR sequencing and RNA sequencing. The diagnosis of Graves' disease was made according to American Thyroid Association guidelines. The patients came from an endocrinology department in Xi'an, China. Each patient gave roughly 8.4 milliliters of peripheral blood, collected in an EDTA anticoagulant tube. PBMCs were isolated by Ficoll Paque Plus density gradient separation without further T cell sorting. An Agilent 2100 Bioanalyzer and agarose gel were used to assess RNA quality, and a NanoDrop 2000 was used to measure RNA concentration. Library prep was done by multiplex PCR. The instrument given in TCRdb is Illumina HiSeq 4000. To build TCR beta libraries, CDR3 regions were amplified by Arm-PCR using iRepertoire HTBI primers. Before sequencing, the PCR products underwent gel purification. The authors' analysis ran thus. Gene usage analysis of CDR3 amino acid clonotypes relied on the 60 to 65 TRBV and 14 TRBJ segments identified across samples. COPE and FqMerger were used to merge filtered high-quality paired reads into contigs. Contigs were aligned with BLAST to IMGT TRBV, TRBD and TRBJ reference genes, and CDR3 was defined per IMGT. Any clonotype with a frequency above 0.1% was counted as a highly expanded clone. Shannon entropy was used to measure repertoire diversity, and the Gini coefficient was used to measure V-J evenness. A clonotype was considered public if more than one individual shared it. TCRdb trimmed the raw reads at Q25, called clones with MiXCR and kept productive beta chains. Rows with a matching CDR3 protein are joined into one entry that keeps the most common DNA and genes. For this entry, the V and J calls and clone size follow TCRdb and not the study's own pipeline. For this sample the table gives some 250,000 distinct CDR3 sequences, of which roughly 18% were detected only once. Together, the top ten hold approximately 20% of the sample.

This clonotype has a count of ten or more. There is no known antigen for this receptor. No base qualities exist here, and no much larger clone lies one base off it. The material was peripheral blood mononuclear cells (PBMCs), obtained at new diagnosis, from a patient treated with antithyroid drugs. The TCR originated in a female donor with Graves disease.

Read as DNA, the sequence is TGTGCCAGCAGCTTAGGTCGACTCTACGAGCAGTACTTC. Translated, it reads CASSLGRLYEQYF. Recombination joined TRBV7-2 with TRBJ2-7; a confident D gene designation cannot be given. The CDR1 and CDR2 encoded by the germline V gene are SGHTA and FQGNSA. Relative to germline, V is 1 base shorter and J is 3 bases shorter, with 7 bases between their ends. From cysteine to phenylalanine, the CDR3 is 13 amino acids long. The retained sequence is limited to the CDR3, 39 bases, with the frame set at the first base.